The entry below gives a single TCR beta chain sequence along with its context. The source of the sample is a study of blood T cell repertoires in COVID-19. The overall study: The analysed material was cDNA or gDNA that came from T cells, B-cell-depleted T cells, or PBMCs.

The CDR3 consists of 13 residues. Trimming took 5 bases from V and 4 from J; bases not matched to a gene: 3. CDR1 and CDR2 from the germline V gene are MNHEY and SMNVEV (reference sequence). Here immunoSEQ multiplex PCR was the method, and the copy in TCRdb shows in-frame clones only, minus some. The table has about 180,000 clones, nearly 90% seen once; the top ten hold approximately 2.1%. This chain joins TRBV27 and TRBJ2-5; 8 bases agree with TRBD2. Material: PBMCs or T cells enriched from blood (not recorded which). The TCR was taken from a middle-aged woman with acute COVID-19. The CDR3: CASSPGGSETQYF. The CDR3 DNA follows: TGTGCCAGCAGTCCGGGAGGGTCAGAGACCCAGTACTTC.